This T cell receptor (beta chain) was retrieved from a study of T cell changes during pregnancy in multiple sclerosis. Sequencing used immunoSEQ multiplex PCR; TCRdb keeps in-frame clones, though not all of them. The repertoire holds nearly 20,000 clones, with 86% as singletons. Specimen: CD8+ T cells from peripheral blood mononuclear cells, collected in the third trimester of pregnancy. The receptor was derived from a female donor in good health, enrolled as a control in a pregnancy study.

The CDR3 DNA reads as TGTGCCAGCAGCTTAACAGCCAGCAGCTCTGGAAACACCATATATTTT. Translated: CASSLTASSSGNTIYF. V gene TRBV7-9 combines with J gene TRBJ1-3; D is undetermined. Trimming cost V 2 bases and J 0 bases, with 11 bases left between them. Germline V CDR1 and CDR2: SEHNR, FQNEAQ (reference sequence). There are 16 residues in the CDR3.